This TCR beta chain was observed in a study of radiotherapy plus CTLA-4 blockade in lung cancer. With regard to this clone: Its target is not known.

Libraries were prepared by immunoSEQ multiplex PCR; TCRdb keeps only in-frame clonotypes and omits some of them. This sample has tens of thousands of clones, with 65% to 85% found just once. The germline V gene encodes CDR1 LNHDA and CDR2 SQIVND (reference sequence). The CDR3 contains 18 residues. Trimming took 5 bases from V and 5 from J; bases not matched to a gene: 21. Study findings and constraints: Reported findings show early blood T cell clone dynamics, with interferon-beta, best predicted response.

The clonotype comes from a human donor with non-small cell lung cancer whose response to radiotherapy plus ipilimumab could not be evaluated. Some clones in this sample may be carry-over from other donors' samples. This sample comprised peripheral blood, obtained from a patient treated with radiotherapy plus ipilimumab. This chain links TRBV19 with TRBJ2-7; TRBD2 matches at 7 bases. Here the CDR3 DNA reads TGTGCCAGTAGTGGTCCGGGAGGTATGACCTATTTGGTAAACGAGCAGTACTTC. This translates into CASSGPGGMTYLVNEQYF. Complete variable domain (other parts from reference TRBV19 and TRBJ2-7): DGGITQSPKYLFRKEGQNVTLSCEQNLNHDAMYWYRQDPGQGLRLIYYSQIVNDFQKGDIAEGYSVSREKKESFPLTVTSAQKNPTAFYLCASSGPGGMTYLVNEQYFGPGTRLTVT.